Below are 23 T cell receptor beta chains sequenced from a single sample in a study of cytomegalovirus exposure and HLA in healthy donors. Vbeta (60) and Jbeta (13) primers were used in the PCR. Assay: immunoSEQ multiplex PCR; the TCRdb copy retains only in-frame clones and omits some. The table lists roughly 100,000 clones, over 70% of them singletons. Specimen: PBMCs. The receptors come from a boy aged 5-17 years in good health and CMV-seronegative.

The V gene is TRBV7-2, the J gene TRBJ1-4, with 8 bases fitting TRBD1. Germline assignment: CDR1 SGHTA and CDR2 FQGNSA. The CDR3 has 14 residues. Trimming removed 5 bases from V and 8 bases from J; junction bases left unmatched: 7. CDR3 coding DNA: TGTGCCAGCAGCAGGCGACAGGGGACCGAAAAACTGTTTTTT. Translating gives CASSRRQGTEKLFF.

This chain links TRBV10-3 with TRBJ1-1; D gene ambiguous. The CDR3 spans 13 residues. The V end was cut by 0 bases, the J end by 9 bases, with 11 bases between. Germline V lookup: CDR1 ENHRY, CDR2 SYGVKD. CDR3 loop: CAISESERTQAFF. As DNA, the CDR3 is TGTGCCATCAGTGAGTCGGAGCGTACCCAAGCTTTCTTT.

This clone came up a few times. The V call is TRBV7-8, the J call TRBJ2-5, with D possibly being TRBD2 (7 bases). The CDR3 consists of 14 residues. V was pared by 8 bases and J by 4 bases, with 17 bases between. Germline V CDR1 and CDR2: SGHVS, FQNEAQ. The DNA for the CDR3 is TGTGCCAGCCGCCTGGGGGGGGCCCCAGAGACCCAGTACTTC. It codes for CASRLGGAPETQYF.

J is TRBJ2-2 and V is TRBV12-5; TRBD2 matches 11 bases. Germline CDR1 is LGHNT and CDR2 is FRNRAP. This CDR3 is built from 19 residues. Trimming at V came to 7 bases and at J to 0 bases, leaving 13 bases not matched to a gene. DNA for the CDR3: TGTGCTAGTGCTCTTTTAGCGGGAGGGCCATCCACGAACACCGGGGAGCTGTTTTTT. It encodes CASALLAGGPSTNTGELFF.

DNA of the CDR3: TGTGCCAGCAGTGGGGTGGGGACAGGAACAACCGGGGAGCTGTTTTTT. This translates into CASSGVGTGTTGELFF. The chain uses TRBV2 and TRBJ2-2; TRBD1 aligns across 8 bases. The trim removed 4 bases at V and 5 bases at J, leaving 9 bases unmatched. The CDR3 contains 16 residues. Germline CDR1 is SNHLY and CDR2 is FYNNEI.

The V and J genes are TRBV27 and TRBJ1-2, with D perhaps matching TRBD1 (6 bases). The CDR3 length is 14 residues. Germline V gene data show CDR1 as MNHEY and CDR2 as SMNVEV (reference sequence). V lost 7 bases and J 5 bases, leaving 17 bases between the germline ends. DNA of the CDR3: TGTGCCAGCAAGGGGACGGGGGGCTATTATGGCTACACCTTC. This sequence encodes CASKGTGGYYGYTF.

This chain's CDR3 is CASSFPGLNTEAFF. The CDR3 nucleotides are TGTGCCAGCAGCTTTCCGGGTCTGAACACTGAAGCTTTCTTT. The rearrangement uses TRBV5-8 and TRBJ1-1; D unresolved. The length of the CDR3 is 14 residues. V lost 2 bases to trimming and J lost 0 bases, with 8 bases between them. Germline CDR1 is SGHTS and CDR2 is YDEGEE. Complete variable domain (other parts from reference TRBV5-8 and TRBJ1-1): EAGVTQSPTHLIKTRGQQATLRCSPISGHTSVYWYQQALGLGLQFLLWYDEGEERNRGNFPPRFSGRQFPNYSSELNVNALELEDSALYLCASSFPGLNTEAFFGQGTRLTVV.

The DNA for the CDR3 is TGCGCCAGCAGCTTGGCCGGACAGGCCTTTGTTCAGGGATATGACACTGAAGCTTTCTTT. The encoded protein is CASSLAGQAFVQGYDTEAFF. The chain couples TRBV5-1 to TRBJ1-1, with 7 bases aligning to TRBD1. Germline assignment: CDR1 SGHRS and CDR2 YFSETQ. Germline trimming cut 0 bases from V and 3 bases from J; bases unmatched to any gene: 20. This CDR3 has 20 residues.

The J gene is TRBJ1-5, the V gene TRBV6-5, with D unresolved. Trimming removed 7 bases from V and 0 bases from J, with 13 bases in between. CDR3 length: 15 amino acids. CDR1 is MNHEY and CDR2 is SVGAGI in the germline V gene. Here the CDR3 reads CASNKRGYSNQPQHF. DNA for the CDR3: TGTGCCAGCAATAAACGAGGATATAGCAATCAGCCCCAGCATTTT.

This sequence joins TRBV4-1 and TRBJ2-3, with TRBD1 identical over 9 bases. The trim removed 4 bases at V and 15 bases at J, leaving 8 bases unmatched. The germline V gene encodes CDR1 MGHRA and CDR2 YSYEKL. This CDR3 spans 12 amino acids. In nucleotides, the CDR3 is TGCGCCAGCAGCCCTAGACAGGGGGAGAGATATTTT. This codes for CASSPRQGERYF.

The chain couples TRBV14 to TRBJ1-2; TRBD1 aligns across 7 bases. The CDR3 runs 12 residues. Looked up from germline, CDR1 is SGHDN and CDR2 is FVKESK. V lost 2 bases, J lost 9 bases, and 3 bases stayed unmatched. The CDR3 DNA follows: TGTGCCAGCAGCCAACAGGGGGTTCGCTACACCTTC. Its translation: CASSQQGVRYTF.

The chain couples TRBV4-1 to TRBJ2-7, with TRBD1 as a possible D gene (6 bases). The ends were cut back, 4 bases at V and 4 bases at J, with 11 bases in the middle. Germline V lookup: CDR1 MGHRA, CDR2 YSYEKL. CDR3 length: 13 residues. As DNA, the CDR3 is TGCGCCAGCAGCCTCCAAGGGGGTTACGAGCAGTACTTC. Amino acids: CASSLQGGYEQYF.

This clone was seen more than once but under ten times. The rearrangement joins TRBV6-1 to TRBJ2-7; TRBD2 matches at 12 bases. This CDR3 comprises 14 residues. Germline values: CDR1 MNHNS, CDR2 SASEGT. The junction had 6 bases not matched to a gene; V was cut back by 6 bases and J by 6 bases. In DNA, the CDR3 is TGTGCCAGCAGCGAGGGACTAGCGGGTGGCGAGCAGTACTTC. Translating gives CASSEGLAGGEQYF.

The chain links TRBV9 to TRBJ2-3; 7 bases line up with TRBD1. CDR1 and CDR2 (germline): SGDLS, YYNGEE. V dropped 4 bases and J dropped 2; count of bases not matched to a gene: 7. This CDR3 has 15 amino acids. The CDR3 protein is CASSNWDSSTDTQYF. The CDR3 nucleotides read TGTGCCAGCAGCAATTGGGACAGTTCCACAGATACGCAGTATTTT.

V and J are TRBV30 and TRBJ2-5; D is unresolved. Per germline, CDR1 GTSNPN and CDR2 SVGIG (reference sequence). This CDR3 region has 14 residues. Trimming took 2 bases from V and 9 from J, leaving 19 bases between them. Written as DNA, the CDR3 is TGTGCCTGGAGTAAAAGAGTTCCACTATTGGCCCAGTACTTC. Its translation is CAWSKRVPLLAQYF.

The chain has TRBV6-1 and TRBJ2-5; 8 nucleotides agree with TRBD2. CDR3 length: 16 amino acids. Germline V CDR1 and CDR2: MNHNS, SASEGT. V was pared by 0 bases and J by 5 bases, with 8 bases of the junction left unmatched. The CDR3 DNA reads as TGTGCCAGCAGTGAAGCGCTTCGAAGCGGGGGTGAGACCCAGTACTTC. It translates to CASSEALRSGGETQYF.

This chain uses TRBV7-2 with TRBJ2-3; 8 bases align to TRBD1. Germline V gene data show CDR1 as SGHTA and CDR2 as FQGNSA. J lost 1 base, V lost 6 bases, and 6 bases had no gene match. The CDR3 is 15 amino acids. The CDR3 sequence is CASRSQGGRTDTQYF. DNA of the CDR3: TGTGCCAGCAGATCACAGGGGGGACGCACAGATACGCAGTATTTT.

The chain links TRBV10-1 to TRBJ2-7, with TRBD2 matching 8 bases. The CDR3 is made up of 19 amino acids. V lost 1 base to trimming and J lost 1 base; unmatched junction nucleotides: 15. CDR1 and CDR2 from the germline V gene are WNHNN and SYGVQD (reference sequence). CDR3 amino acids: CASSECRTSKSWGSYEQYF. The CDR3 DNA follows: TGCGCCAGCAGTGAGTGTAGGACTAGCAAAAGTTGGGGATCCTACGAGCAGTACTTC.

The CDR3 DNA follows: TGTGCCAGTTCGGCTAAGGGGGGCACAGATACGCAGTATTTT. Its protein product is CASSAKGGTDTQYF. This chain links TRBV6-4 with TRBJ2-3; possible D gene TRBD1, 6 bases. The V gene lost 9 bases and the J gene lost 1 base, with 14 bases spanning the gap. The germline V gene has CDR1 MRHNA and CDR2 SNTAGT. This CDR3 spans 14 amino acids.

The V gene is TRBV2, the J gene TRBJ1-5; TRBD1 is a possible D gene (5 bases). The length of the CDR3 is 14 residues. From germline, CDR1 is SNHLY and CDR2 FYNNEI. V lost 0 bases and J 2 bases, leaving 5 bases between the germline ends. CDR3 bases: TGTGCCAGCAGTGAAGCACAGGGCAATCAGCCCCAGCATTTT. It specifies CASSEAQGNQPQHF.

The chain combines TRBV19 with TRBJ1-2; the D is unclear. Germline V CDR1 and CDR2: LNHDA, SQIVND (reference sequence). This CDR3 has 16 residues. V was clipped by 3 bases and J by 3 bases, with 17 bases between them. Here the CDR3 reads CASSILARDKDYGYTF. The CDR3 DNA reads TGTGCCAGTAGTATCCTCGCGCGGGATAAGGACTATGGCTACACCTTC.

The CDR3 reads CASSLDLHSYEQYF. The CDR3 nucleotides read TGTGCCAGCAGCTTAGATCTTCACAGCTACGAGCAGTACTTC. The V gene is TRBV11-2, the J gene TRBJ2-7; D uncertain. V lost 0 bases, J lost 3 bases, and 9 bases lay in between. Germline assignment: CDR1 SGHAT and CDR2 FQNNGV. CDR3 length: 14 residues.

The genes are TRBV20-1 and TRBJ2-7, with D perhaps TRBD2 (6 bases). V dropped 6 bases and J dropped 5 bases, with 11 bases sitting between them. There are 11 residues in the CDR3. Germline CDR1 DFQATT, CDR2 SNEGSKA (reference sequence). Here the CDR3 DNA reads TGCAGTGCCCGGGACTTTGACGAGCAGTACTTC. This gives the protein CSARDFDEQYF.